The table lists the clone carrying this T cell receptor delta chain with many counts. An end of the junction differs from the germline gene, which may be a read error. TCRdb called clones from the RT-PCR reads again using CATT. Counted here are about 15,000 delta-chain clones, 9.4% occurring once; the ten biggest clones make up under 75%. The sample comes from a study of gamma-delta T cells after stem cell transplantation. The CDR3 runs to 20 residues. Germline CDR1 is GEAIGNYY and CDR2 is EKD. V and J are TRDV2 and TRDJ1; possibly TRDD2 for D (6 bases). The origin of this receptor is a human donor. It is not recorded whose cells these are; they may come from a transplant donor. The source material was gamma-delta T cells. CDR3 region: CACDTVPSHLVSENGDTLIF. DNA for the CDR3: TGTGCCTGTGACACCGTTCCTTCCCACTTGGTATCGGAAAATGGCGATACACTCATCTTT.